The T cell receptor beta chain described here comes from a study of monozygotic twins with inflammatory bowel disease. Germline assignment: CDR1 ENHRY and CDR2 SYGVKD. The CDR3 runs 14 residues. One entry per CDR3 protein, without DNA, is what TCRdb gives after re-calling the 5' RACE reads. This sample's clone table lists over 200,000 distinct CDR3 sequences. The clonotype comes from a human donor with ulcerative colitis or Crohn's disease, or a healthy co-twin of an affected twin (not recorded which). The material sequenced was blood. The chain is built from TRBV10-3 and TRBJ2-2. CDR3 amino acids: CAISEEQISGELFF.